This TCR beta chain comes out of a study of OX40 agonist ivuxolimab in advanced cancers. TCRdb keeps only in-frame clones here, not all; method: immunoSEQ multiplex PCR. The table has roughly 75,000 clones, roughly 84% seen once. Blood sampling took place at baseline, cycle 4 day 1, and cycle 7 day 1. Study-level points and caveats: In CD8+ T cells, expanded clones were on average more numerous than in CD4+.

In the case of this clone: Antigen unknown.

V trimming: 8 bases; J trimming: 5 bases; junction bases outside the gene matches: 12. This CDR3 contains 14 residues. Source: CD4+ or CD8+ T cells sorted from blood, taken in a trial of the OX40 agonist ivuxolimab. The gene calls are TRBV5-3 and TRBJ1-1, with 7 bases matching TRBD1. TRBV5-3 is labeled an ORF, and its function is uncertain. The source is an adult with an advanced solid tumor such as melanoma, head and neck, liver or kidney cancer. CDR3 residues: CASSAQGVFTEAFF. The CDR3 DNA reads as TGTGCCAGCAGCGCGCAGGGGGTATTTACTGAAGCTTTCTTT.